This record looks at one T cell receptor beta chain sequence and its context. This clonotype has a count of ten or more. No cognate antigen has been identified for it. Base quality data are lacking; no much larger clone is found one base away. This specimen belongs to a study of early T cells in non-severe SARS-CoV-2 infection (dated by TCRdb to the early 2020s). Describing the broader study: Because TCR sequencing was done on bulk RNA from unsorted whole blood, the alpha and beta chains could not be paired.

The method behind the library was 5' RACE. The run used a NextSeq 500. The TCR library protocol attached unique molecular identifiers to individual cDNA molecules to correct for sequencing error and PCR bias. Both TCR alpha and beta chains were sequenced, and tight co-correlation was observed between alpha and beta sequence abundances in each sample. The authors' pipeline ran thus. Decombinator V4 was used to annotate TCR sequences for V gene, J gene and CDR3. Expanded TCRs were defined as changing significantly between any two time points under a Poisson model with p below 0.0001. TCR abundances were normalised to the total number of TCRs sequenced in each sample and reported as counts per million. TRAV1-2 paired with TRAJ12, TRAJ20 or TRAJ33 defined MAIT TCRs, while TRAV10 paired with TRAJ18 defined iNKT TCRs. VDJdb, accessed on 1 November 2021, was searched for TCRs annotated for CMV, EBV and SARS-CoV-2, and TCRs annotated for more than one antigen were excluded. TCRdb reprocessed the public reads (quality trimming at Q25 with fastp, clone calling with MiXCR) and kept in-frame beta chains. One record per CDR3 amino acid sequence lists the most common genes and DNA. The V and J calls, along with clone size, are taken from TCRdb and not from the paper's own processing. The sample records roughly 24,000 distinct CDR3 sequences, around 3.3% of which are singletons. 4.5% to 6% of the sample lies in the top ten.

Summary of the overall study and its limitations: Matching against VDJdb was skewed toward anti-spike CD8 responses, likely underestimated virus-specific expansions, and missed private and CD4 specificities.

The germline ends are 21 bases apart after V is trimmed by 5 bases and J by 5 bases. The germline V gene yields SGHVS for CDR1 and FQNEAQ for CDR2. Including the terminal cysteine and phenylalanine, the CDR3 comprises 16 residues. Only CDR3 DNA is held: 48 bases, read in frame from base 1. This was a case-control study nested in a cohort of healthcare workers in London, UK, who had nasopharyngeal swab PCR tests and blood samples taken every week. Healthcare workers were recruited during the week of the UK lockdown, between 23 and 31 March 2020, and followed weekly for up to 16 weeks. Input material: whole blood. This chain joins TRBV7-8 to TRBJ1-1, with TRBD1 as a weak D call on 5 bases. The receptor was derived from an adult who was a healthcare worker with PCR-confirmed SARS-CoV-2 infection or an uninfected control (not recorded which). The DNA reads TGTGCCAGCAGCCCCGAATTGGGAGGGGTAAGGACTGAAGCTTTCTTT. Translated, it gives CASSPELGGVRTEAFF.